This T cell receptor (beta chain) originates from a study of blood T cell repertoires in COVID-19. Study summary: Whether acute or convalescent, the COVID-19 samples came from the United States, Italy and Spain. PBMCs, B-cell-depleted T cells, or T cells were the source of the cDNA or gDNA that made up the material.

This clone occurred once. The CDR3 consists of 14 residues. The germline V gene encodes CDR1 LGHNA and CDR2 YSLEER. The V end lost 0 bases, the J end lost 4 bases, and 7 bases lay between the germline ends. In the authors' methods: Reference gene primer amplification gave nucleated cell count estimates. Sequenced by immunoSEQ multiplex PCR; TCRdb stores in-frame clones only, minus some. V and J calls and clone size are copied from that table; D and trimming were computed from the DNA. The sample consists of some 200,000 clones, 85% to 90% of them appearing once. The chain couples TRBV4-3 to TRBJ2-1; TRBD2 is a possible D gene (6 bases). The origin of this receptor is a man older than 75 with acute or convalescent COVID-19. The sample consisted of peripheral blood. In DNA, the CDR3 is TGCGCCAGCAGCCAAGATGGGGGGTACAATGAGCAGTTCTTC. Translation gives CASSQDGGYNEQFF.